These 9 T cell receptor beta chains share one sample of origin, sequenced in a study of tumor-infiltrating lymphocytes in oesophageal squamous cell carcinoma. TCRdb re-called the PCR reads through MiXCR, storing one row per CDR3 protein. The sample lists approximately 22,000 distinct CDR3 sequences; approximately 34% were seen once. Material for sequencing was esophageal tumor tissue. These receptors all stem from a female donor with esophageal squamous cell carcinoma.

The CDR3 DNA reads as TGCGCCAGCAGCCTCTTAGACAGGGCCTCTAGCACTGAAGCTTTCTTT. It translates to CASSLLDRASSTEAFF. This chain connects TRBV5-1 to TRBJ1-1; TRBD1 matches at 7 bases. CDR1 SGHRS and CDR2 YFSETQ come from the germline V gene. CDR3 length equals 16 residues. The trim removed 4 bases at V and 4 bases at J, leaving 13 bases unmatched.

V and J are TRBV11-2 and TRBJ2-7; 10 bases agree with TRBD2. The CDR3 contains 14 residues. CDR1 and CDR2 from the germline V gene are SGHAT and FQNNGV. V was clipped by 2 bases and J by 7 bases; unmatched bases: 5. CDR3 loop: CASSLRAGGNEQYF. Written as DNA, the CDR3 is TGTGCCAGCAGCTTAAGAGCGGGAGGGAATGAGCAGTACTTC.

CDR3 nucleotide sequence: TGTGCCAGCAGCTTAAACCCTAGCGGGAGTTACGAGCAGTACTTC. This translates into CASSLNPSGSYEQYF. This rearrangement joins TRBV7-2 to TRBJ2-1, with 10 bases matching TRBD2. The tail of the sequence fits TRBJ2-7 better, so the J call may be wrong. Per the germline V gene, CDR1 is SGHTA and CDR2 is FQGNSA. The CDR3 is made up of 15 amino acids.

This clonotype was observed many times. The gene calls are TRBV11-2 and TRBJ2-1; TRBD2 agrees at 8 bases. Gene TRBJ2-7 matches the end of the DNA better, so the J call may be wrong. This CDR3 is 14 amino acids long. The germline V gene encodes CDR1 SGHAT and CDR2 FQNNGV. The DNA of the CDR3 is TGTGCCAGCAGCTTACAAGGACTAGCTTACGAGCAGTACTTC. Translating gives CASSLQGLAYEQYF.

This clonotype was seen ten or more times. V usage is TRBV2 and J usage is TRBJ2-2, with 8 nucleotides matching TRBD1. V lost 6 bases and J lost 4; bases outside the gene matches: 16. The germline V gene encodes CDR1 SNHLY and CDR2 FYNNEI. The CDR3 runs to 18 residues. The DNA of the CDR3 is TGTGCCAGCAGGAGACTGGACAGGGTCGGTCATTTCACCGGGGAGCTGTTTTTT. This translates into CASRRLDRVGHFTGELFF.

This clonotype was observed many times. V usage is TRBV6-1 and J usage is TRBJ2-1; D perhaps matches TRBD1 (6 bases). Between the trimmed V and J ends, which lost 3 bases and 8 bases, there was a span of 20 bases. From germline, CDR1 is MNHNS and CDR2 SASEGT. The CDR3 covers 16 residues. This CDR3 reads CASSERWGQTMDEQFF. DNA for the CDR3: TGTGCCAGCAGTGAGCGCTGGGGACAAACAATGGATGAGCAGTTCTTC.

As DNA, the CDR3 is TGCGCCAGCAGCTTGGAGGCAGGACCACAGTTCTTC. It codes for CASSLEAGPQFF. The genes are TRBV5-1 and TRBJ2-5, with D hard to call. The J call may be incorrect, as the DNA end agrees better with TRBJ2-1. Germline V gene sequence: CDR1 SGHRS, CDR2 YFSETQ. The CDR3 is 12 residues long.

In its sample, this clonotype was seen many times. This rearrangement joins TRBV19 to TRBJ1-2, with 8 bases matching TRBD1. Trimming removed 4 bases from V and 4 bases from J; junction bases left unmatched: 8. The V gene's germline CDR1 is LNHDA and CDR2 SQIVND (reference sequence). CDR3 size: 15 residues. The CDR3 DNA follows: TGTGCCAGTAGTACAACAGCAGGGGGCGGCTATGGCTACACCTTC. Protein: CASSTTAGGGYGYTF.

This clonotype was found many times. The chain is built from TRBV7-9 and TRBJ1-5; possible D gene TRBD1, 5 bases. The V end was cut by 11 bases, the J end by 4 bases, with 12 bases between. The CDR3 covers 12 residues. Germline CDR1 SEHNR, CDR2 FQNEAQ (reference sequence). This CDR3 is CAGAQGNQPQHF. For the CDR3, the DNA is TGTGCCGGGGCCCAGGGAAATCAGCCCCAGCATTTT.